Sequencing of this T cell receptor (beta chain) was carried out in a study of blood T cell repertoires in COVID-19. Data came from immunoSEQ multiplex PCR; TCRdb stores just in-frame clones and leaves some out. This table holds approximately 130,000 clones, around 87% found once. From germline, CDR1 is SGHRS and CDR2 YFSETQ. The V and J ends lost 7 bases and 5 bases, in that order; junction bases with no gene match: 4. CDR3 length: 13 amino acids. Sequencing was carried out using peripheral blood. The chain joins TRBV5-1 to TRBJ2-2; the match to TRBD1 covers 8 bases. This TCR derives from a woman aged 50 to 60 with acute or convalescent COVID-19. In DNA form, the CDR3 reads TGCGCCAGCGGGACAGGAGGTACCGGGGAGCTGTTTTTT. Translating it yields CASGTGGTGELFF.